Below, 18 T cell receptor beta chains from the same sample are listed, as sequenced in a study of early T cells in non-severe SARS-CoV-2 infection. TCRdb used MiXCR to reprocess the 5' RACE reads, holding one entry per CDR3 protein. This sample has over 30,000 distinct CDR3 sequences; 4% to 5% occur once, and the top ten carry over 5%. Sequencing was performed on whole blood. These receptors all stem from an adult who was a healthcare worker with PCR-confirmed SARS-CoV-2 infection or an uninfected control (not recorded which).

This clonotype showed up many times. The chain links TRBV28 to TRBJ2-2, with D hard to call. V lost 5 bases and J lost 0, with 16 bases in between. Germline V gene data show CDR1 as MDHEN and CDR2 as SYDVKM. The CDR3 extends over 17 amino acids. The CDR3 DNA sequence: TGTGCCAGCAGTGGTTATAGGGCAGGAGCGAACACCGGGGAGCTGTTTTTT. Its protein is CASSGYRAGANTGELFF.

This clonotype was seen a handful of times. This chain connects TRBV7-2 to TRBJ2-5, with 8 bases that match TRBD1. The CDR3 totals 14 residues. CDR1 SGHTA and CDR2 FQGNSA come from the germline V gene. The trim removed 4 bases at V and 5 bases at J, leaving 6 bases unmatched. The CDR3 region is CASSSGGEWETQYF. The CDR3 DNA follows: TGTGCCAGCAGCTCAGGGGGCGAGTGGGAGACCCAGTACTTC.

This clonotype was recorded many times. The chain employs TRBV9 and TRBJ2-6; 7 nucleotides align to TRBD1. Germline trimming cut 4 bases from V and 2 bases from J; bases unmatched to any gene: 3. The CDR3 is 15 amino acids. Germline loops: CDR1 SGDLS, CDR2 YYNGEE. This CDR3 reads CASSKQGTGANVLTF. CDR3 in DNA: TGTGCCAGCAGCAAACAGGGGACTGGGGCCAACGTCCTGACTTTC.

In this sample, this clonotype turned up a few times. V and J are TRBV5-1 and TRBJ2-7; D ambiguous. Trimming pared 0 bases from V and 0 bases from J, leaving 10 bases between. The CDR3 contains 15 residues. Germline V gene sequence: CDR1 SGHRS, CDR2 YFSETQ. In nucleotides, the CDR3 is TGCGCCAGCAGCTTGGAACAGATCGCCTCCTACGAGCAGTACTTC. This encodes CASSLEQIASYEQYF.

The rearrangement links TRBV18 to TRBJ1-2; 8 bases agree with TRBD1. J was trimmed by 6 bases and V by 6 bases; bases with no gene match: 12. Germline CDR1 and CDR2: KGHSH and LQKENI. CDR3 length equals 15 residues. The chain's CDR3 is CASSQSGGAVDGYTF. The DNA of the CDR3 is TGTGCCAGCTCGCAGTCAGGGGGCGCAGTTGATGGCTACACCTTC.

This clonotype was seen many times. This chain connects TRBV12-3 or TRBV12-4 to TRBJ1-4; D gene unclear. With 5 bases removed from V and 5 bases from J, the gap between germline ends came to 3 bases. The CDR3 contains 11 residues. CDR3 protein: CASSANEKLFF. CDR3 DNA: TGTGCCAGCAGTGCGAATGAAAAACTGTTTTTT.

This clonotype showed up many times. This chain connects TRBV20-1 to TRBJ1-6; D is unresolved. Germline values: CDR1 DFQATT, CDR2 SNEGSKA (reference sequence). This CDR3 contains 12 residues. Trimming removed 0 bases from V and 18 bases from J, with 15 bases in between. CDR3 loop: CSARDHPLDHHF. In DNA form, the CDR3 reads TGCAGTGCTAGAGATCACCCCCTCGACCACCACTTT.

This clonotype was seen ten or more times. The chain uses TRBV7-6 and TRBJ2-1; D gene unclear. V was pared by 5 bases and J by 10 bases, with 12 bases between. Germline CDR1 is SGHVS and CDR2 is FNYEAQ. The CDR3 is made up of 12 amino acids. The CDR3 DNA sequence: TGTGCCAGCAGCCCCTGGACGAAGGAGCAGTTCTTC. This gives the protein CASSPWTKEQFF.

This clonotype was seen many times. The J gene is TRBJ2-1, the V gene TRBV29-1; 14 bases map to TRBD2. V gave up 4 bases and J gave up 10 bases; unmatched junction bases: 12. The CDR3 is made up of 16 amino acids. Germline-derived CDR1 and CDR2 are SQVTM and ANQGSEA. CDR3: CSVVFGTSGGEREQFF. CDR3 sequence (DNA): TGCAGCGTTGTTTTCGGGACTAGCGGGGGTGAGCGGGAGCAGTTCTTC.

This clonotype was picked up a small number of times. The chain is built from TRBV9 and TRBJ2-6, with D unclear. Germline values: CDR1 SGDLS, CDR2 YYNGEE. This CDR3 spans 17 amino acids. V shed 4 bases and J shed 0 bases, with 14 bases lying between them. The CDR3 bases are TGTGCCAGCAGCCCCCGTTTGGAAGACTCTGGGGCCAACGTCCTGACTTTC. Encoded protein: CASSPRLEDSGANVLTF.

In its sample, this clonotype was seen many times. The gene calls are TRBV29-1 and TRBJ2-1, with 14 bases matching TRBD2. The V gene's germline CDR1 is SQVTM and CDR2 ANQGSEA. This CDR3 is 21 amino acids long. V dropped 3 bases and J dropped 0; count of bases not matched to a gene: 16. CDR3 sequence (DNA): TGCAGCGTTGATCGCCCCTGGGCGGGACTAGCGGGAGAGAGCTCCTACAATGAGCAGTTCTTC. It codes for CSVDRPWAGLAGESSYNEQFF.

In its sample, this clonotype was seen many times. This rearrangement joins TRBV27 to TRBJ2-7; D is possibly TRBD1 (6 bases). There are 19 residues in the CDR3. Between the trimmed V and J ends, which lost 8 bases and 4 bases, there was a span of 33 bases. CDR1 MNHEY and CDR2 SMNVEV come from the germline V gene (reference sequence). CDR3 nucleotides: TGTGCCAGCTTCTCTTTCAACTCTTCATACTACAGGGTAAATTACGAGCAGTACTTC. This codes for CASFSFNSSYYRVNYEQYF.

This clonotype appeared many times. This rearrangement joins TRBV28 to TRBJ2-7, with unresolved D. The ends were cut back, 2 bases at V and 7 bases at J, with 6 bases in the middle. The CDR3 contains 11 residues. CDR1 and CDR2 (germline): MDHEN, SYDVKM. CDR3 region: CASSLNGEQYF. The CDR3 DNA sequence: TGTGCCAGCAGTTTAAATGGAGAGCAGTACTTC.

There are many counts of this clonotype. CDR3 nucleotides: TGCGCCAGCAGCTTCATAGGGACAGGGGGCACCGGGGAGCTGTTTTTT. Protein product: CASSFIGTGGTGELFF. This sequence joins TRBV5-1 and TRBJ2-2; 11 nucleotides line up with TRBD1. CDR3 length equals 16 residues. J was trimmed by 4 bases and V by 2 bases; bases with no gene match: 4. CDR1 is SGHRS and CDR2 is YFSETQ in the germline V gene.

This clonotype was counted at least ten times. CDR3 DNA: TGTGCCAGCAGCCCCGACACCTTCCTGGGAAACTATGGCTACACCTTC. Translated, it gives CASSPDTFLGNYGYTF. The J gene is TRBJ1-2, the V gene TRBV5-5; no reliable D call. V lost 4 bases and J 2 bases, leaving 18 bases between the germline ends. Looked up from germline, CDR1 is SGHKS and CDR2 is YYEKEE (reference sequence). The CDR3 has 16 residues.

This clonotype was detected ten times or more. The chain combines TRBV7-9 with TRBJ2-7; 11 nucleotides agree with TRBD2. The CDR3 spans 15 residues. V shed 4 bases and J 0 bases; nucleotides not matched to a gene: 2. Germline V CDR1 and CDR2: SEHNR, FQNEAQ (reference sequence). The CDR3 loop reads CASSSGLAVSYEQYF. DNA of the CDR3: TGTGCCAGCAGCTCGGGACTAGCGGTCTCCTACGAGCAGTACTTC.

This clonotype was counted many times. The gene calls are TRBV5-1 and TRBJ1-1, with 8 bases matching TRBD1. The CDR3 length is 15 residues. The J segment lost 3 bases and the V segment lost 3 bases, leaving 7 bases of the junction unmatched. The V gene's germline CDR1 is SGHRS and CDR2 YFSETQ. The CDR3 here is CASSSETGEYTEAFF. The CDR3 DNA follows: TGCGCCAGCAGCTCCGAGACAGGGGAGTACACTGAAGCTTTCTTT.

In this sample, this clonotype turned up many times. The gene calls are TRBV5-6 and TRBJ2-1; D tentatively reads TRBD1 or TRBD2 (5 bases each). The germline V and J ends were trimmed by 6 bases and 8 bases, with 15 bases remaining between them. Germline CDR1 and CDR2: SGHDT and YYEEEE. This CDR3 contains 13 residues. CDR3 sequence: CASTRDPGDEQFF. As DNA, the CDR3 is TGTGCCAGCACCCGGGACCCAGGAGATGAGCAGTTCTTC. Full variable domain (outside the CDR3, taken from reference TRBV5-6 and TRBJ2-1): DAGVTQSPTHLIKTRGQQVTLRCSPKSGHDTVSWYQQALGQGPQFIFQYYEEEERQRGNFPDRFSGHQFPNYSSELNVNALLLGDSALYLCASTRDPGDEQFFGPGTRLTVL.